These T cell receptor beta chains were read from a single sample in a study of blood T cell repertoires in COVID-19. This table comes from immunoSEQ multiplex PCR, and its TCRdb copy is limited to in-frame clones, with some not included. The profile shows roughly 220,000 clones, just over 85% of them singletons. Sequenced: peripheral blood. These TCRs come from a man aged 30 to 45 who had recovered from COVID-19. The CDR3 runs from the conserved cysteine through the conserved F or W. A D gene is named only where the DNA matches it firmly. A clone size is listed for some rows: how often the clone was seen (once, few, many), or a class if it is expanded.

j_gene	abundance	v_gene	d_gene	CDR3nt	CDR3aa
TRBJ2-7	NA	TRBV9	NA	TGTGCCAGCAGCCCAGTCGGACAGATAACCTACGAGCAGTACTTC	CASSPVGQITYEQYF
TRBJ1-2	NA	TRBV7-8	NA	TGTGCCAGCAGCTGGAAGGAGCGGGGTGGCTACACCTTC	CASSWKERGGYTF
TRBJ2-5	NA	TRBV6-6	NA	TGTGCCAGCAACTTCCCCCAAGAGACCCAGTACTTC	CASNFPQETQYF
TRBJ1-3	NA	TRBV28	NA	TGTGCCAGCAGTTTAGTCCGGGGCTCTGGAAACACCATATATTTT	CASSLVRGSGNTIYF
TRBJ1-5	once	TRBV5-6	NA	TGTGCCAGCAGCTCCTTCAGGGGTATCCAGCCCCAGCATTTT	CASSSFRGIQPQHF
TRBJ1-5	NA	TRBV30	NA	TGTGCCTGGAGCGCGGGGGACAATCAGCCCCAGCATTTT	CAWSAGDNQPQHF
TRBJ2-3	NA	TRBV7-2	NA	TGTGCCAGCAGCTTAGCGTTCAGTCAGTGGGATACGCAGTATTTT	CASSLAFSQWDTQYF
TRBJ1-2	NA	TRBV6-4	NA	TGTGCCAGCAGTGACCGGAGGGGCGGCTACACCTTC	CASSDRRGGYTF
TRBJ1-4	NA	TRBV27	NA	TGTGCCAGCAGTGCTCATCGGGATAATGAAAAACTGTTTTTT	CASSAHRDNEKLFF
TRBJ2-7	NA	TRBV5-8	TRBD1	TGTGCCAGCAGCTGGGCAACCGGGACAGGAGGGGACGAGCAGTACTTC	CASSWATGTGGDEQYF
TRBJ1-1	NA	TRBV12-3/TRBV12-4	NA	TGTGCCAGCAGATCTTACAGGGACACTGAAGCTTTCTTT	CASRSYRDTEAFF
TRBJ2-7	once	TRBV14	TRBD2	TGTGCCAGCAGCCAAGCGGGGGGTAGAGAGCAGTACTTC	CASSQAGGREQYF
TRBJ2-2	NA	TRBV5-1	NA	TGCGCCAGCAGCTTGCGGGGAAGGGAAGGCACCGGGGAGCTGTTTTTT	CASSLRGREGTGELFF
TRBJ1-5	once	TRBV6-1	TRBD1	TGTGCCAGCAGTGAAGGAATGACAGGGAGTTATAGCAATCAGCCCCAGCATTTT	CASSEGMTGSYSNQPQHF
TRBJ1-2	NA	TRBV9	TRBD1	TGTGCCAGCAGCGACCCCCCGACGACAGGGGGCTATGGCTACACCTTC	CASSDPPTTGGYGYTF
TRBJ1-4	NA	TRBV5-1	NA	TGCGCCAGCAGCTTGGCCGGGGAAGGGTACGAAAAACTGTTTTTT	CASSLAGEGYEKLFF
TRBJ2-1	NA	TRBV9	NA	TGTGCCAGCAGCCCTACTTACAATGAGCAGTTCTTC	CASSPTYNEQFF
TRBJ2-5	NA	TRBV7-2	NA	TGTGCCAGCAGCTTGACCGTCAACAGGGATTCGAGGGAGACCCAGTACTTC	CASSLTVNRDSRETQYF
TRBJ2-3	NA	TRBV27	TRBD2	TGTGCCAGCACCGGACTAGCGGGAGATACGCAGTATTTT	CASTGLAGDTQYF
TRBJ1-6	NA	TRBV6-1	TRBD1	TGTGCCAGCAGTGAAGGGACAGGCTTCTTACCCCTCCACTTT	CASSEGTGFLPLHF
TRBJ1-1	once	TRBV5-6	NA	TGTGCCAGCAGCTTCTCAGGGAATGGGAACACTGAAGCTTTCTTT	CASSFSGNGNTEAFF
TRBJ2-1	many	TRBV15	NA	TGTGCCACCAGCAGTATGACAGCGAGCTCCTACAATGAGCAGTTCTTC	CATSSMTASSYNEQFF
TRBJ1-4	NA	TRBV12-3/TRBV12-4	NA	TGTGCCAGCGGGGTACGGGGTCAAGAAAAACTGTTTTTT	CASGVRGQEKLFF
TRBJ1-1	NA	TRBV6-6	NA	TGTGCCAGCAGCTACGGATCAGGGCTGAACACTGAAGCTTTCTTT	CASSYGSGLNTEAFF
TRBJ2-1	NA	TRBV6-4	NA	TGTGCCAGCGCACTAGTAAAACTCAATGAGCAGTTCTTC	CASALVKLNEQFF
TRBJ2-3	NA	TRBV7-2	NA	TGTGCCAGCAGCTCTGCGGGACGTCAACGGGGTACGCAGTATTTT	CASSSAGRQRGTQYF
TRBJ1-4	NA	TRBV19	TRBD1	TGTGCCACTGGACAGGGGGCGAGGGCTAATGAAAAACTGTTTTTT	CATGQGARANEKLFF
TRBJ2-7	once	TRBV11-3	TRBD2	TGTGCCAGCAGCTTAGGACCGATTAGCGGGGTACCCATCTACGAGCAGTACTTC	CASSLGPISGVPIYEQYF
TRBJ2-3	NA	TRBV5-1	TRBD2	TGCGCCAGCAGCCAGTCGGGGGGGCCAGATACGCAGTATTTT	CASSQSGGPDTQYF
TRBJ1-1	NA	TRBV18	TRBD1	TGTGCCAGCTCACCCCGGACAGGGGAGAACACTGAAGCTTTCTTT	CASSPRTGENTEAFF
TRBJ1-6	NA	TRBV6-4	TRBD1	TGTGCCAGCAGAGCCACGACAGGGAGCGGCTCACCCCTCCACTTT	CASRATTGSGSPLHF
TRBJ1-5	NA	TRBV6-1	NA	TGTGCCAGCAGTGAATATCTTTCAGGGTCCGGAGATAGCAATCAGCCCCAGCATTTT	CASSEYLSGSGDSNQPQHF